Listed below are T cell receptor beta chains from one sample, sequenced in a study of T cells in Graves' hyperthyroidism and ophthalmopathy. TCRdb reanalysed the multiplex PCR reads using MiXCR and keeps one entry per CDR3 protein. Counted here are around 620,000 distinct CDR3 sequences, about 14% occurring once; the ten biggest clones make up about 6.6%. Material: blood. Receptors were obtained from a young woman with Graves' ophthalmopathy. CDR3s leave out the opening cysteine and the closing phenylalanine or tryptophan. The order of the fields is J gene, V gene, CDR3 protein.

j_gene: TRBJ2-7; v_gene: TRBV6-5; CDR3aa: ASVGAGGNEQY
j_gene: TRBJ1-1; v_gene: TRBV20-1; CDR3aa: SARVGHTEAF
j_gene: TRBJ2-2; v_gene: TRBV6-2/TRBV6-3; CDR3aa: ASSDSGGSAGELF
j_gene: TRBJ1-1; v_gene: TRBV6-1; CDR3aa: ASRSGGTEAF
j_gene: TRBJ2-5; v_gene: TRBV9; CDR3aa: ASSPGEREGETQY
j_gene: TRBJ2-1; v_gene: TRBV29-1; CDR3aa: SVVTSRSYNEQF
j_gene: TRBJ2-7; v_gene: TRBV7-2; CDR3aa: ASSLEGEGGYEQY
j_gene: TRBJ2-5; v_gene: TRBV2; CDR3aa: ASSEEGGTQY
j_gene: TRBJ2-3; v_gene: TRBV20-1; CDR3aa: SASRAGVGPDTQY
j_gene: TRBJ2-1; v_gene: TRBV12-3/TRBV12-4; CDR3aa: ASSFLPGLGPYNEQF
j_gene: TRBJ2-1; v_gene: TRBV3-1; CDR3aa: ATLGTTPGGSYNEQF
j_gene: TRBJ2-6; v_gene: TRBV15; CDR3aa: ATSPDRSSGANVLT
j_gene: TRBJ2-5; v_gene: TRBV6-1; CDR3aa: AARGETQY
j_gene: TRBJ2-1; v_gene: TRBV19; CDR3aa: ASNRASANYNEQF
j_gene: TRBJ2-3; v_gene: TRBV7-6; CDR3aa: ASSNRPGQGGRDTQY
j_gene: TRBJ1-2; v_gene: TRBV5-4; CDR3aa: ASSPPGTPGYT
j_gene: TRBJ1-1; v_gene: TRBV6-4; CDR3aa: ASSVLLGTEAF
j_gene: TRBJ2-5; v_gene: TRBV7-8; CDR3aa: ASSLVLAGVGETQY
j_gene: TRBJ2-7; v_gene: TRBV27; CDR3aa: ASSREDSGTIYEQY
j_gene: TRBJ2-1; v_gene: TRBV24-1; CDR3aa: ATSDFPGTGSGTYNEQF
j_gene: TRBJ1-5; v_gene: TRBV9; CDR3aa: ASTRTDGGNQPQH
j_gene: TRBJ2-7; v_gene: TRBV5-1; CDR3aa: ASSGLAGVWEQY
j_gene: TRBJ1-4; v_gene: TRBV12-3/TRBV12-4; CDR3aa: ASSPPGVRGTLF
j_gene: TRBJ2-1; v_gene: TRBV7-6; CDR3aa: ASSLRPAGTSGTNEQF
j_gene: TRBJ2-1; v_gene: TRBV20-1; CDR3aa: SARDRRAQF
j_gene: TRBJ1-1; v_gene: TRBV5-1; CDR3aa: ASSPTVMEKMNTEAF
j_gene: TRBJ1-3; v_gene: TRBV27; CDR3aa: ASSSRKEGGAGNTIY
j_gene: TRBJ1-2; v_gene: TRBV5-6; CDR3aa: ASSPPPGPGGYT
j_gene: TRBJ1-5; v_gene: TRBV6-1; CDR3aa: ASSYGLPKYSNQPQH
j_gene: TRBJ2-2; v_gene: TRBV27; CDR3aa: ASSPGPGLAGGTGELF
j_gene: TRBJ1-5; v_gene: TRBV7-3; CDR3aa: ASSLSKPSIQH
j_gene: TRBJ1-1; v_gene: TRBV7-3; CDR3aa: ASSPDRGGTEAF
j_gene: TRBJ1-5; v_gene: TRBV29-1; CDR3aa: SLDRGHNQPQH
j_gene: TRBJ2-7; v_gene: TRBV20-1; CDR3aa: SARDRSGSYEQY
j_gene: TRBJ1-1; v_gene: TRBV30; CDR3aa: AWSADRATEAF
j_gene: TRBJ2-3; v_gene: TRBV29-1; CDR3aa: SVGIVATDTQY
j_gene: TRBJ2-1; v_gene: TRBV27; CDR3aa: ASSRQGVYNEQF
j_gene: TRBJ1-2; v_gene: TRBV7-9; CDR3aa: ASTVTANANYGYT
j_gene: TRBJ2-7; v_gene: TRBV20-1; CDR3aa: SARLRGVSYEQY
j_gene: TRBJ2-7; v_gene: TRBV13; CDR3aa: ASSAGQASSYEQY
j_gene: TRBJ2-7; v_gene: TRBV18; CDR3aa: ASSPGFGTGSSYEQY
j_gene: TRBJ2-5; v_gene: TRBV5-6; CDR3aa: ASSVKLAGGETQY
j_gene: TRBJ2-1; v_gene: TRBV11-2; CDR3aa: ASGGFSYNEQF
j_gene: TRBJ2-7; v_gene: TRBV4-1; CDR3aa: ASSPGQTFYEQY
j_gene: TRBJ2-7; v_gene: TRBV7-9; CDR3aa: ASSFGGGGEQY
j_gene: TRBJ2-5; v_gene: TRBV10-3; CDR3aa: AIRSGTGSVFWQETQY
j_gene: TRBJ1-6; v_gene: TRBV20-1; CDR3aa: SAREIGSSYNSPLH
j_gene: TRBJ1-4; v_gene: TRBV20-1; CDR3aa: SAPGTEREKLF
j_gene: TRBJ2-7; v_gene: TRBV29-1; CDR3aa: SVETASYEQY
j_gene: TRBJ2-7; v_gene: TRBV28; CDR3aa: ASGPSGTGGYEQY
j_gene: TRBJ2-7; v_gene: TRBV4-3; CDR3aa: ASSHRLAGGYEQY
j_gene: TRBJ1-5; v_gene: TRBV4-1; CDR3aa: ASSQPGTGVGNQPQH